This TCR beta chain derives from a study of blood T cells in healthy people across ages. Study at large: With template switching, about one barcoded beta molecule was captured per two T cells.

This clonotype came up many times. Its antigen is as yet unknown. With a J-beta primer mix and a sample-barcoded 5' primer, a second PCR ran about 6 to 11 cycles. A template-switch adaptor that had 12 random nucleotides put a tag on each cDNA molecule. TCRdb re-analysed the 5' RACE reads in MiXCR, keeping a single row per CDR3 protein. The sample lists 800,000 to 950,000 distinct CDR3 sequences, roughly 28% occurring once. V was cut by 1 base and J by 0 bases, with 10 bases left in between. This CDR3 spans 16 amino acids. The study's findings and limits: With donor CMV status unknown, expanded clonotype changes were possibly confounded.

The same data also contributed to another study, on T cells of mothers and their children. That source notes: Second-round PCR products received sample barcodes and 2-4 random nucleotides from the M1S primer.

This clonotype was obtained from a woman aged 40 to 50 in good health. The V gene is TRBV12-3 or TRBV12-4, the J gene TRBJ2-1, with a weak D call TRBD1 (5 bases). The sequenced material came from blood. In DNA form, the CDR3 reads TGTGCCAGCAGTTTAGGTTACAGGCCCTCCTACAATGAGCAGTTCTTC. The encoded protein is CASSLGYRPSYNEQFF.